The source of this TCR beta chain is a study of shared clonotypes between healthy human individuals. General study points: Generation probabilities were higher for clonotypes shared across all four sorted-subset donors than for unshared ones.

Germline CDR1 is LNHNV and CDR2 is YYDKDF (reference sequence). This CDR3 is 13 amino acids long. V lost 3 bases and J lost 5, with 9 bases in between. Of note for this clone: Its antigen is currently unknown.

The method was immunoSEQ multiplex PCR; TCRdb's version includes in-frame clones alone and lacks a portion of them. The sample holds roughly 1.4 million clones, 98% to 99% seen once. V is TRBV15 and J is TRBJ2-3; D is undetermined. The sample taken for sequencing was naive CD4+ T cells sorted from blood. Noted subset: CD45RA+ positively selected. The source is a man aged 30-40 years in good health. The CDR3 sequence is CATSRSLRDTQYF. Here the CDR3 DNA reads TGTGCCACCAGCAGGTCCCTTCGAGATACGCAGTATTTT.